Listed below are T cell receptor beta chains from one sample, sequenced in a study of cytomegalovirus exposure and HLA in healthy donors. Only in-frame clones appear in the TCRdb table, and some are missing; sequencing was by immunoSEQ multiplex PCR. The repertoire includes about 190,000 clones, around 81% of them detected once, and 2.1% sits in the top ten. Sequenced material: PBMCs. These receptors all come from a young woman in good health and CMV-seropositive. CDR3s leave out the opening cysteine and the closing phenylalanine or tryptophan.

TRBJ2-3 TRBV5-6 ASSKTSGADTQY
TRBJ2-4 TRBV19 ASRRWAGADNIQY
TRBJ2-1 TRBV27 ASSLLVNSGQF
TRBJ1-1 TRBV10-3 AISESRDSEAF
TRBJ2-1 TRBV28 ASSRGGDRGPYNEQF
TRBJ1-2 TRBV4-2 ASSQDPGQGVYGYT
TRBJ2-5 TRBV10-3 AISDILAGGSETQY
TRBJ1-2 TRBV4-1 ASSQTGLEGYT
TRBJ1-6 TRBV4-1 ASNQGPGGSPLH
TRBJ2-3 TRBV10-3 AISPPGYDPTDTQY
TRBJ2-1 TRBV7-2 ASSLRRGDNEQF
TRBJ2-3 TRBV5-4 ASSSPPADTQY
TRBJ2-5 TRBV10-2 ASTNSPRGETQY
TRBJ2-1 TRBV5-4 ASSLRAGGAHNEQF
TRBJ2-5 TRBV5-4 ASSAPQRQTYQETQY
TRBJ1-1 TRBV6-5 ASSEALEVTAF
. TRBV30 AWSGLQGYEQY
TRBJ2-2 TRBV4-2 ASSQEFGGKNTGELF
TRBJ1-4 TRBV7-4 PRSVMSEKLF
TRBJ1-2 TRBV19 ASMGEHRVGNGYT
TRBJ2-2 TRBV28 ASSFSSQTRVGELF
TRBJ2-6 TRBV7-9 ASSGGANGLT
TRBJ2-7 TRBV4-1 ASSQRGGFTYEQY
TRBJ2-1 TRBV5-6 ASSVLAENYNEQF
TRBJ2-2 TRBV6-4 ASRTGFDTGELF
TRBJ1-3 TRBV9 ASSGAAENTIY
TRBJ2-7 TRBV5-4 ASSPYGGLYYEQY
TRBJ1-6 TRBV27 ASSFGGTNSPLH
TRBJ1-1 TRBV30 AWKQNTEAF
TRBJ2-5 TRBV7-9 ASSKFPDMAQETQY
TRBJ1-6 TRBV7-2 ASSLGVSSPLH
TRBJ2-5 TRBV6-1 ASILTSGGGETQY
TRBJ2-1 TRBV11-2 ASSLDLAGLYNEQF
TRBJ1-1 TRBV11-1 ASSSRQVTEAF
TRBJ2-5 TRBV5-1 ASSSSGVETQY
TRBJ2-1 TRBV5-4 ASSNGLAGNNEQF
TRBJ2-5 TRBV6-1 ASKEGAETQY
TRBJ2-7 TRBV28 ASTTYPLPGTDEQY